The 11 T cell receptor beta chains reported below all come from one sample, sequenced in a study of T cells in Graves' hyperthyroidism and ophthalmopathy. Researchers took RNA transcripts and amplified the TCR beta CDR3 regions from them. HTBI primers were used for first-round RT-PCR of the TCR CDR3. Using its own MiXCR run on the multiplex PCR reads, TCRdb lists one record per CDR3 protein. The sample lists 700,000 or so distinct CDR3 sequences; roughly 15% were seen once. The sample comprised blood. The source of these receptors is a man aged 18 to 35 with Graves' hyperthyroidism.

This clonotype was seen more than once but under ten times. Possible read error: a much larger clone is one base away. The CDR3 DNA is TGTGCCAGCAGTTCGGGACAGGTCCCCTACAATGAGCAGCTCTTC. The encoded protein is CASSSGQVPYNEQLF. This chain links TRBV28 with TRBJ2-1, with TRBD1 matching 8 bases. CDR3 size: 15 residues. Germline CDR1 is MDHEN and CDR2 is SYDVKM. Full variable domain (outside the CDR3, taken from reference TRBV28 and TRBJ2-1): DVKVTQSSRYLVKRTGEKVFLECVQDMDHENMFWYRQDPGLGLRLIYFSYDVKMKEKGDIPEGYSVSREKKERFSLILESASTNQTSMYLCASSSGQVPYNEQLFGPGTRLTVL.

The CDR3 sequence: CASSSLAGDDEQFF. The CDR3 DNA sequence: TGTGCCAGCAGTTCCCTAGCGGGAGACGACGAGCAGTTCTTC. The chain has TRBV27 and TRBJ2-1, with 10 positions matching TRBD2. The CDR3 runs to 14 residues. The V gene's germline CDR1 is MNHEY and CDR2 SMNVEV (reference sequence). V lost 4 bases and J lost 10; bases outside the gene matches: 7.

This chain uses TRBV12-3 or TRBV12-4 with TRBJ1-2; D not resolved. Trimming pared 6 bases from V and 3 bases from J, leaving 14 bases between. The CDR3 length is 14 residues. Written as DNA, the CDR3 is TGTGCCAGCAGCAGTCCCGGGTCCGACTATGGCTACACCTTC. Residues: CASSSPGSDYGYTF.

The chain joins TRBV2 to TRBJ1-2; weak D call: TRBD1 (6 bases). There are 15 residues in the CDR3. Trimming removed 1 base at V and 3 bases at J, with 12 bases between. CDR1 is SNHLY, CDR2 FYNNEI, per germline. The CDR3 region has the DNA TGTGCCAGCAGTGAAGGGGCTGGACAGTACTATGGCTACACCTTC. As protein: CASSEGAGQYYGYTF.

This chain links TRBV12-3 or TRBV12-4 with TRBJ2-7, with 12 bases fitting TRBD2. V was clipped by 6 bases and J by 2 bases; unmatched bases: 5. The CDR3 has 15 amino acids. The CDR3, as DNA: TGTGCCAGCAGATTCCGACTAGCGGGGGCCTACGAGCAGTACTTC. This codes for CASRFRLAGAYEQYF.

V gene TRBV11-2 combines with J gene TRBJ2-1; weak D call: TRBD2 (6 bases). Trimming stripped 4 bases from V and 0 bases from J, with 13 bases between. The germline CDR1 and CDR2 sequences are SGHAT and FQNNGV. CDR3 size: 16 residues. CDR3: CASSSGLPSSYNEQFF. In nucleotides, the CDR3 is TGTGCCAGCAGCTCGGGACTTCCGAGCTCCTACAATGAGCAGTTCTTC.

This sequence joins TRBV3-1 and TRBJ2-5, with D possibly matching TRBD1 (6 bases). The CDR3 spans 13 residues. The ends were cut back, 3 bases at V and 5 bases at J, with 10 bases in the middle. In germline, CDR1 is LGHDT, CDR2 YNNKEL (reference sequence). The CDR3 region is CASSQRTVETQYF. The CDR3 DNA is TGTGCCAGCAGCCAGAGGACAGTTGAGACCCAGTACTTC.

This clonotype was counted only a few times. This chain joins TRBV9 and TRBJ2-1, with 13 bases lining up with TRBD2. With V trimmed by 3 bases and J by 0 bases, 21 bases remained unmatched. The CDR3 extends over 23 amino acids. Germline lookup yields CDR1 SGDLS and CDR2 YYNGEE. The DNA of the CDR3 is TGTGCCAGCAGCGAGCCCGGGGGGGCGGGACTAGCGGGACTCCTAACCTCCTACAATGAGCAGTTCTTC. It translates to CASSEPGGAGLAGLLTSYNEQFF.

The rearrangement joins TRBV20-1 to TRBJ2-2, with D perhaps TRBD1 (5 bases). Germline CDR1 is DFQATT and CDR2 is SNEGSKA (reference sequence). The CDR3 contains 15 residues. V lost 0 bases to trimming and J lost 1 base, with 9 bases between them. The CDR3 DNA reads TGCAGTGCTAGAGATCCCCAGGGGAACACCGGGGAGCTGTTTTTT. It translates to CSARDPQGNTGELFF.

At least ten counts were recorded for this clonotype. The CDR3 DNA is TGTGCCAGCAGCCCCCACCCTAGCGGGAGACTGACGAATGAGCAGTTCTTC. Amino acid sequence: CASSPHPSGRLTNEQFF. The V call is TRBV3-1, the J call TRBJ2-1, with 10 bases that match TRBD2. Germline V gene sequence: CDR1 LGHDT, CDR2 YNNKEL (reference sequence). The J segment lost 7 bases and the V segment lost 4 bases, leaving 13 bases of the junction unmatched. This CDR3 region has 17 residues.

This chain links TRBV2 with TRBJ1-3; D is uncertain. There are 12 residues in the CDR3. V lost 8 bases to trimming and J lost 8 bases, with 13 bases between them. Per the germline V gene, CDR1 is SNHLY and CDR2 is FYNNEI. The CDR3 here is CASSQATYTIYF. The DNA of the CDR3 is TGTGCCAGCTCCCAAGCAACTTACACCATATATTTT. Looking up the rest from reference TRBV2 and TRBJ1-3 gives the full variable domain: EPEVTQTPSHQVTQMGQEVILRCVPISNHLYFYWYRQILGQKVEFLVSFYNNEISEKSEIFDDQFSVERPDGSNFTLKIRSTKLEDSAMYFCASSQATYTIYFGEGSWLTVV.